Detailed here is one TCR beta chain. Antigen: not known. As for the donors, each was a healthy bone marrow donor. This sample was taken from a study of cytomegalovirus exposure and HLA in healthy donors. The PCR was carried out with 60 Vbeta primers and 13 Jbeta primers. TCRdb's table, derived via immunoSEQ multiplex PCR, lists solely in-frame clones and lacks some. The sample includes approximately 220,000 clones, more than 65% seen only once; the top ten take roughly 0.6%. Broader study findings: Later analysis reportedly placed an Asian-associated ancestry cluster below the roughly 670-donor mean in N-insertions. From TCR beta sequences, most subjects' HLA-A and HLA-B alleles were reportedly predicted accurately.

CDR3 length: 15 residues. Per the germline V gene, CDR1 is SGHNT and CDR2 is YYREEE (reference sequence). V was clipped by 0 bases and J by 1 base, with 7 bases between them. This rearrangement joins TRBV5-4 to TRBJ2-2; D remains ambiguous. The receptor comes from a man younger than 35 in good health and CMV-seronegative. The sequenced sample was PBMCs. As DNA, the CDR3 is TGTGCCAGCAGCTTGGTACACCAGAACACCGGGGAGCTGTTTTTT. It translates to CASSLVHQNTGELFF.